The rows below give T cell receptor beta chains drawn from one sample of a study of blood T cell repertoires in COVID-19. Sequencing used immunoSEQ multiplex PCR; TCRdb keeps in-frame clones, though not all of them. The table lists 50,000 to 60,000 clones, 80% to 85% of them singletons. The sample taken for sequencing was peripheral blood. The receptors originated from a human donor in a cohort sampled during active or convalescent COVID-19. Both conserved end residues are part of each CDR3. D genes are given only for firm matches.

j_call v_call d_call cdr3_aa
TRBJ2-1 TRBV4-3 TRBD1 CASSQGDRGRLDEQFF
TRBJ1-6 TRBV5-1 TRBD1 CASSLRQGGNSPLHF
TRBJ2-5 TRBV5-8 TRBD2 CASTASGGAKETQYF
TRBJ1-1 TRBV6-4 - CASSDSRNTEAFF
TRBJ2-7 TRBV14 - CASSQAYEQYF
TRBJ2-1 TRBV19 TRBD2 CASSIGAGGPNEQFF
TRBJ1-4 TRBV27 TRBD1 CASSFQGTGEKLFF
TRBJ1-1 TRBV25-1 - CATLGGLNTEAFF
TRBJ2-5 TRBV7-8 - CASSLRLLETQYF
TRBJ2-7 TRBV5-8 TRBD1 CASSPSGTELPYEQYF
TRBJ2-2 TRBV7-9 - CASSQAITGELFF
TRBJ2-3 TRBV4-3 - CASSQGGLAITDTQYF
TRBJ2-3 TRBV6-5 - CASSYSSSTSTDTQYF
TRBJ2-6 TRBV5-6 - CASSSGEGMVSGANVLTF
TRBJ1-2 TRBV5-1 - CASSLERNYGYTF
TRBJ1-2 TRBV9 TRBD1 CASSSDRGFGYTF
TRBJ1-5 TRBV6-5 - CASLRAGAFNQPQHF
TRBJ2-7 TRBV5-6 TRBD2 CASSLFNRGRAAYEQYF
TRBJ2-5 TRBV6-2/TRBV6-3 TRBD2 CASSPPGLAGRETQYF
TRBJ2-5 TRBV27 TRBD2 CASTSLAGAKETQYF
TRBJ2-5 TRBV7-9 TRBD1 CASSPFNVTGGAETQYF
TRBJ1-5 TRBV19 - CASSREGGLSRYSNQPQHF
TRBJ1-2 TRBV6-5 - CASSPTGEWGYTF
TRBJ1-2 TRBV6-6 - CATTEGLYGYTF
TRBJ2-7 TRBV29-1 TRBD1 CSARTGFYEQYF
TRBJ2-1 TRBV6-5 TRBD1 CASRNRGLYNEQFF
TRBJ2-5 TRBV7-2 TRBD2 CASSYSGGGETQYF
TRBJ1-2 TRBV10-3 TRBD1 CAITLGQGDYGYTF
TRBJ2-7 TRBV18 TRBD2 CASSPPRVAGTSSYEQYF
TRBJ2-5 TRBV11-1 TRBD2 CASSSTGLAVTQYF
TRBJ2-2 TRBV6-6 TRBD1 CASSPRTGKTGELFF
TRBJ1-1 TRBV29-1 - CSVDAGEWVTEAFF
TRBJ1-1 TRBV7-9 - CASSYQDRRTEAFF
TRBJ1-3 TRBV6-5 - CASSRESTGNTIYF
TRBJ1-2 TRBV5-4 TRBD1 CASSLDTGDGYTF
TRBJ2-1 TRBV3-1/TRBV3-2 TRBD2 CASSPLAGGPNEQFF
TRBJ2-3 TRBV29-1 - CSGGGHRDTQYF
TRBJ2-7 TRBV19 TRBD2 CASSAGLAGGTYEQYF
TRBJ2-7 TRBV11-2 - CASSRVEASSYEQYF
TRBJ1-1 TRBV4-3 - CASSPRANTEAFF
TRBJ1-2 TRBV19 - CASLDLRQANYGYTF
TRBJ2-7 TRBV3-1/TRBV3-2 TRBD2 CASSHLAGQAHYEQYF
TRBJ2-1 TRBV19 - CASSIVPSNEQFF
TRBJ2-3 TRBV5-1 TRBD1 CASSLAGQGATDTQYF
TRBJ1-1 TRBV5-6 - CASSLEPNTEAFF
TRBJ2-3 TRBV9 TRBD2 CASSGKRGSYAAFSTDTQYF
TRBJ2-5 TRBV10-3 TRBD1 CAIKAGTGIETQYF
TRBJ2-3 TRBV9 - CASSVGAGQGGTDTQYF
TRBJ1-2 TRBV7-9 - CASSLRGHRSGNYGYTF
TRBJ2-7 TRBV10-3 TRBD2 CAISVAGGVIYEQYF
TRBJ2-7 TRBV30 - CAWSALGHPYEQYF
TRBJ2-5 TRBV2 TRBD1 CASRETGAPQETQYF
TRBJ1-2 TRBV7-8 - CASSPRGGYTF
TRBJ2-5 TRBV7-8 - CASSRGRGDGGTQYF
TRBJ1-2 TRBV7-9 - CASSHWGQSNLNYGYTF